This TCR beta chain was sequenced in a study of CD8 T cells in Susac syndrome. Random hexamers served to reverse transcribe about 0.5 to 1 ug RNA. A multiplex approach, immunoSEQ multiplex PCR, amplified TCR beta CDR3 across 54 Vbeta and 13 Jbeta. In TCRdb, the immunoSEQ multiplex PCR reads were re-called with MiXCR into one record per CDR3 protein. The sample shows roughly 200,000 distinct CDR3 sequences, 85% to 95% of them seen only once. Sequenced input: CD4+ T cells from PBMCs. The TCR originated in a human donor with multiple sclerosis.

The CDR3: CSASSGFSYEQYF. The CDR3, as DNA: TGCAGTGCTAGTTCGGGGTTCTCCTACGAGCAGTACTTC. The rearrangement joins TRBV20-1 to TRBJ2-7; D is possibly TRBD2 (5 bases). The CDR3 totals 13 residues. Germline V gives CDR1 DFQATT, CDR2 SNEGSKA (reference sequence). Trimming stripped 3 bases from V and 0 bases from J, with 9 bases between.